Following are 8 T cell receptor beta chains from one sample sequenced in a study of blood T cells in healthy people across ages. Primed by a sample-barcoded 5' primer and a J-beta primer mix, a second PCR proceeded for 7 to 11 cycles. TCRdb independently ran MiXCR on the 5' RACE reads; one entry per CDR3 protein. Of about a million distinct CDR3 sequences listed, about 44% are singletons. Sequenced material: blood. The receptors come from a young man in good health.

This chain uses TRBV28 with TRBJ2-1; D not resolved. This CDR3 has 15 residues. Between the trimmed V and J ends, which lost 4 bases and 3 bases, there was a span of 13 bases. Looked up from germline, CDR1 is MDHEN and CDR2 is SYDVKM. CDR3: CASSSSPLSYNEQFF. The DNA for the CDR3 is TGTGCCAGCAGTTCTTCCCCTTTGAGCTACAATGAGCAGTTCTTC.

This chain links TRBV10-2 with TRBJ2-7, with 10 positions matching TRBD2. Looked up from germline, CDR1 is WSHSY and CDR2 is SAAADI. J gave up 7 bases and V 0 bases, and 9 bases lay outside the gene matches. The CDR3 is made up of 16 amino acids. This chain's CDR3 is CASSESLAGAGNEQYF. As DNA, the CDR3 is TGCGCCAGCAGTGAGTCGCTAGCGGGGGCGGGGAATGAGCAGTACTTC.

This clonotype turned up a few times. The rearrangement joins TRBV7-9 to TRBJ2-1, with TRBD2 as a possible D gene (5 bases). Trimming took off 0 bases at V and 9 bases at J, with 12 bases between the two ends. Germline CDR1 is SEHNR and CDR2 is FQNEAQ (reference sequence). The CDR3 runs 14 residues. The CDR3 coding sequence is TGTGCCAGCAGCTTAGCCAGAGGGATGGGTGAGCAGTTCTTC. As protein: CASSLARGMGEQFF.

V gene TRBV12-3 or TRBV12-4 combines with J gene TRBJ1-2; 8 bases match TRBD1. The ends lost 6 bases at V and 5 bases at J; junction bases unmatched: 11. This CDR3 has 15 amino acids. CDR3: CASRQTGQETYGYTF. The CDR3 bases are TGTGCCAGCAGACAAACGGGACAGGAAACATATGGCTACACCTTC.

The DNA of the CDR3 is TGTGCCAGCAGTCTAGCAGGGGGCTTAGGCTACGAGCAGTACTTC. Its translation: CASSLAGGLGYEQYF. The rearrangement links TRBV25-1 to TRBJ2-7; TRBD1 agrees at 8 bases. V lost 5 bases, J lost 3 bases, and 9 bases stayed unmatched. CDR1 and CDR2 from the germline V gene are MGHDK and SYGVNS. This CDR3 spans 15 amino acids.

This clonotype was picked up a small number of times. This CDR3 is CASSQDGSTYNSPLHF. The CDR3 DNA reads TGCGCCAGCAGCCAAGACGGGAGCACCTATAATTCACCCCTCCACTTT. The rearrangement uses TRBV4-1 and TRBJ1-6; D ambiguous. V was shortened by 0 bases and J by 2 bases, with 8 bases between the two germline ends. There are 16 residues in the CDR3. The germline gives CDR1 MGHRA, CDR2 YSYEKL.

The chain's CDR3 is CASSLLRYNEQFF. CDR3 DNA sequence: TGCGCCAGCAGCTTATTAAGGTACAATGAGCAGTTCTTC. The chain carries TRBV5-1 and TRBJ2-1; D is undetermined. Germline-derived CDR1 and CDR2 are SGHRS and YFSETQ. V gave up 2 bases and J gave up 4 bases, with 7 bases separating them. The CDR3 sequence is 13 residues long.

This clonotype was found a few times. The rearrangement links TRBV5-6 to TRBJ2-1; D unresolved. Germline CDR1 and CDR2: SGHDT and YYEEEE. This CDR3 contains 13 residues. V shed 4 bases and J shed 9 bases, with 14 bases lying between them. CDR3 bases: TGTGCCAGCAGCGTGTGGGTTCGGAGTGAGCAGTTCTTC. As protein: CASSVWVRSEQFF.